This T cell receptor (beta chain) was profiled in a study of blood T cell repertoires in COVID-19. Study-wide context: Acute and convalescent COVID-19 specimens originated in the United States, Italy and Spain.

Germline V lookup: CDR1 SGHTA, CDR2 FQGNSA. The CDR3 runs to 15 residues. Trimming removed 5 bases from V and 0 bases from J, with 11 bases in between. TCRdb's copy holds only in-frame clones and misses some; the assay was immunoSEQ multiplex PCR. The sample includes under 150,000 clones, over 65% seen only once; the top ten take 4.5% to 5%. This sequence joins TRBV7-2 and TRBJ1-5; TRBD1 might be the D (5 bases). The sequenced sample was peripheral blood. This TCR came from a woman older than 75 with active or convalescent COVID-19. In DNA form, the CDR3 reads TGTGCCAGCAGCCCGGACAAGAGTAGCAATCAGCCCCAGCATTTT. This encodes CASSPDKSSNQPQHF.